The entry below gives a single TCR beta chain sequence along with its context. Its target antigen remains unknown. The record has no base qualities; no much larger clone is one base away. The sample comes from a study of blood T cell repertoires in COVID-19 (dated by TCRdb to the early 2020s). In terms of the full investigation: Collaborator samples came from the United States, Italy and Spain and covered acute and convalescent phases of COVID-19. Where available, HLA class I and class II types were obtained from metadata supplied by the sample provider rather than from assay-based typing. The prospective study material was composed of cDNA or gDNA derived from T cells, B-cell-depleted T cells, or PBMCs. A freely available public database, intended as a resource for researchers studying the immune response to SARS-CoV-2, is where the repertoires were released. The samples were drawn from the first 160 participants of the ongoing ImmuneRACE study and from more than 1,000 subjects provided by 6 global collaborators. The sample metadata nearly always contained a de-identified subject ID, COVID-19 status, age in years and sex. The dataset comprised deeply sampled blood TCRbeta repertoires from subjects exposed to, actively infected with, or recovered from COVID-19.

At the junction V is shortened by 3 bases and J by 1 base, with 12 bases in between. Reading from cysteine to phenylalanine, the CDR3 counts 15 amino acids. Solely the CDR3 DNA is kept, with 45 bases framed from the first base. CDR1 and CDR2 (ENHRY, SYGVKD) derive from the germline V gene. The immunoSEQ Assay, a bias-controlled multiplex PCR, was used to amplify TCRbeta CDR3 regions from genomic DNA. Per the authors' processing: Within the assay, amplification of reference gene primers was used to estimate how many nucleated cells each sample contained. To quantify the absolute abundance of each unique TCRbeta CDR3 rearrangement, sequence reads were collapsed and filtered. Productive Simpson clonality was computed per sample as the square root of Simpson's diversity index over productive rearrangements. In TCRdb, the immuneACCESS table is reduced to in-frame sequences with V and J assigned. These tables do not hold every clone; where another copy was compared, an unresolved V gene accounts for under half, and the others remain unexplained. D and trimming come from the DNA, and the V and J calls and clone size come from that table. The sample includes approximately 110,000 clones, with roughly 88% observed a single time. The top ten clonotypes cover around 0.77% of the sample.

Whole blood was collected in K2EDTA tubes by collaborating institutions according to the institutions' own protocols. For TCRbeta analysis, collaborators shipped samples in one of three forms: frozen whole blood, isolated PBMCs, or DNA extracted from either of those sample types. Broader findings and caveats from the paper: Clinical and demographic metadata were provided uncurated, with the amount varying by source and participant.

This TCR derives from a woman in her seventies with acute or convalescent COVID-19. The sequencing input was peripheral blood. The chain is encoded by TRBV10-3 joined to TRBJ1-1; TRBD1 is a weak D gene call, 6 bases matching. The DNA sequence is TGTGCCATCAGTGATCCCGGGACACCGAACACTGAAGCTTTCTTT. This codes for CAISDPGTPNTEAFF.